This TCR beta chain was captured in a study of T cell responses to AZD1222 COVID-19 vaccine. Sequenced by immunoSEQ multiplex PCR; TCRdb stores in-frame clones only, minus some. The table lists 100,000 to 120,000 clones, over 85% of them singletons. Only one count was recorded for this clone. This CDR3 spans 12 amino acids. In germline, CDR1 is MGHDK, CDR2 SYGVNS. Trimming took off 3 bases at V and 3 bases at J, with 5 bases between the two ends. Source: peripheral blood, taken 28 days after the second AZD1222 dose. This sequence originates from an adult who received the AZD1222 COVID-19 vaccine. This chain joins TRBV25-1 and TRBJ1-1; D unresolved. The CDR3 bases are TGTGCCAGCAGTGATGAGGACACTGAAGCTTTCTTT. Protein product: CASSDEDTEAFF.